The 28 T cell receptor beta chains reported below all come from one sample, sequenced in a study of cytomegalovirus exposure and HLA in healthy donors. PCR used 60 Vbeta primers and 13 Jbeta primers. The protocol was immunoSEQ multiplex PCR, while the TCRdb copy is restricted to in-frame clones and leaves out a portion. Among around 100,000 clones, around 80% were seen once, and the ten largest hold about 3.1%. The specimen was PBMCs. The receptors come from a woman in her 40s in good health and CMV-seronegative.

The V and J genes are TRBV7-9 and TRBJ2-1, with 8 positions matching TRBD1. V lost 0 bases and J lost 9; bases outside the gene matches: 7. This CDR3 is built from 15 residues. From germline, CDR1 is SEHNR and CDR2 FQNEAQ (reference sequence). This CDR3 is CASSLAGQVGLEQFF. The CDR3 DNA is TGTGCCAGCAGCTTAGCGGGACAGGTGGGTCTTGAGCAGTTCTTC.

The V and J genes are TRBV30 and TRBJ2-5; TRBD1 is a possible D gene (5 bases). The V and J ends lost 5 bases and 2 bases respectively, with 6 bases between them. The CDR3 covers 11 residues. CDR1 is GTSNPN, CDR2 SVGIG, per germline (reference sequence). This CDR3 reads CAWGAQETQYF. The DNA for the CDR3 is TGTGCCTGGGGGGCGCAAGAGACCCAGTACTTC.

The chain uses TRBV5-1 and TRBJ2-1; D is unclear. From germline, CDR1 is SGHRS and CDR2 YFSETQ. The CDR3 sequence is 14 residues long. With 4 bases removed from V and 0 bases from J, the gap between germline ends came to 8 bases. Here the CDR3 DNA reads TGCGCCAGCAGCAGATTCAGCTCCTACAATGAGCAGTTCTTC. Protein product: CASSRFSSYNEQFF.

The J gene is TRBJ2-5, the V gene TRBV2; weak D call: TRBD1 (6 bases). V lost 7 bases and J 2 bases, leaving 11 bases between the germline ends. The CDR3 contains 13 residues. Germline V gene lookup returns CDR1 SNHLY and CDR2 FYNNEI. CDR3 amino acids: CASTRGRQETQYF. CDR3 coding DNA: TGTGCCAGCACCAGGGGCCGACAAGAGACCCAGTACTTC.

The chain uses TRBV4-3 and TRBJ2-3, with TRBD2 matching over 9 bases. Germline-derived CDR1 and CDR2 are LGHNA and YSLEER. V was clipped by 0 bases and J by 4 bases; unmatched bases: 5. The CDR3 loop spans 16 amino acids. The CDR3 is CASSQEAGGGADTQYF. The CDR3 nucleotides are TGCGCCAGCAGCCAAGAAGCGGGAGGTGGTGCAGATACGCAGTATTTT.

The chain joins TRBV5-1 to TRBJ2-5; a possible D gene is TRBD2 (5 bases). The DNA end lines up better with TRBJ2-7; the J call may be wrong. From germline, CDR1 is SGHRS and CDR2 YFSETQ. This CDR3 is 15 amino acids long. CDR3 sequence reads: CASSLVQPGSYEQYF. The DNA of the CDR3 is TGCGCCAGCAGCTTGGTACAGCCGGGGTCCTACGAGCAGTACTTC.

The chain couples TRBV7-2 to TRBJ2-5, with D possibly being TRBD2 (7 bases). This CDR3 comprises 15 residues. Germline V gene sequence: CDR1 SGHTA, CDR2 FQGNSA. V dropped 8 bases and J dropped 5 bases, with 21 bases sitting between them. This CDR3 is CASHFRKGGAETQYF. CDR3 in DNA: TGTGCCAGCCACTTTAGGAAGGGGGGGGCGGAGACCCAGTACTTC.

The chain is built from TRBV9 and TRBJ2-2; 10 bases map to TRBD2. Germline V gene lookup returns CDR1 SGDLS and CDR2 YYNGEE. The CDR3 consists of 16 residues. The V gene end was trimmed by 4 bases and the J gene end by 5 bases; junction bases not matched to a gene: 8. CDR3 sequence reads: CASSPLAGVVTGELFF. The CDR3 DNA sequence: TGTGCCAGCAGCCCTCTAGCGGGAGTGGTAACCGGGGAGCTGTTTTTT.

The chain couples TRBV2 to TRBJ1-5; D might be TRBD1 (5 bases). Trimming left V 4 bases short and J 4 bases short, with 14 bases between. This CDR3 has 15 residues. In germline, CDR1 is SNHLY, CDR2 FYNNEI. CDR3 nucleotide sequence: TGTGCCAGCAGTGTCCAAGGGGCCCTTAATCAGCCCCAGCATTTT. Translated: CASSVQGALNQPQHF.

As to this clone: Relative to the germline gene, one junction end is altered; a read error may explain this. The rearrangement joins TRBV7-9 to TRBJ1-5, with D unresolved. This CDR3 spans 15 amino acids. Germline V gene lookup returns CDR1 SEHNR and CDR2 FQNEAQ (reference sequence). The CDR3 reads CSSSLSRVGNQPQHF. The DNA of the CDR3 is TGTTCCAGCAGCTTATCCCGCGTTGGCAATCAGCCCCAGCATTTT.

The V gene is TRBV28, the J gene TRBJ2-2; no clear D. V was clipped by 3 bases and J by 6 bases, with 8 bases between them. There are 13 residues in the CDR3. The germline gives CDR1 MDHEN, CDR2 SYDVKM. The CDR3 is CASSLGRAGELFF. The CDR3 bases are TGTGCCAGCAGTTTGGGTCGGGCCGGGGAGCTGTTTTTT.

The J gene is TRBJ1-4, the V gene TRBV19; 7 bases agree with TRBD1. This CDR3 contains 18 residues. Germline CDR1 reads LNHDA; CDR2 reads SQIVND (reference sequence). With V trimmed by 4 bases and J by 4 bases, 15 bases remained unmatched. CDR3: CASSKGTAAISFNEKLFF. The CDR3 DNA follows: TGTGCCAGTAGTAAAGGGACAGCGGCGATCTCATTTAATGAAAAACTGTTTTTT. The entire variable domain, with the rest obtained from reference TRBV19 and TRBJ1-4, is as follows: DGGITQSPKYLFRKEGQNVTLSCEQNLNHDAMYWYRQDPGQGLRLIYYSQIVNDFQKGDIAEGYSVSREKKESFPLTVTSAQKNPTAFYLCASSKGTAAISFNEKLFFGSGTQLSVL.

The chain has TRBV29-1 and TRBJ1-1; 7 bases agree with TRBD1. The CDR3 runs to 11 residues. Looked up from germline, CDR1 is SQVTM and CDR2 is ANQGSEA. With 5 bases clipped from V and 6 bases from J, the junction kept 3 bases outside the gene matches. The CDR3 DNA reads TGCAGCGTTAAGGGACAGTCTGAAGCTTTCTTT. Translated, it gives CSVKGQSEAFF.

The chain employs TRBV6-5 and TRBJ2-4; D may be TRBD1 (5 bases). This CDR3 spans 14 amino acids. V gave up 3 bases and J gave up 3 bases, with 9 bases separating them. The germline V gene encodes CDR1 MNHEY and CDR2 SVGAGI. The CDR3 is CASSYGQFKNIQYF. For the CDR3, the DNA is TGTGCCAGCAGTTATGGACAATTCAAAAACATTCAGTACTTC.

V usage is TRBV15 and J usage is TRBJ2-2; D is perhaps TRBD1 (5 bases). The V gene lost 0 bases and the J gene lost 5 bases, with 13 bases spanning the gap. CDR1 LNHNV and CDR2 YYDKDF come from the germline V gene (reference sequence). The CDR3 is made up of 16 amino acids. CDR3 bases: TGTGCCACCAGCAGAGATATAAGGGGCGCGACCGGGGAGCTGTTTTTT. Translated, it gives CATSRDIRGATGELFF.

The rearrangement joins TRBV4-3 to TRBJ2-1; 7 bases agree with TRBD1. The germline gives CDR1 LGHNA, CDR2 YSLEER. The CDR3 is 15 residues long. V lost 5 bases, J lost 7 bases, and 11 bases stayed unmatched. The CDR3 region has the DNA TGCGCCAGCAGCTGGGGCCAGGGGGTATTGAATGAGCAGTTCTTC. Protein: CASSWGQGVLNEQFF.

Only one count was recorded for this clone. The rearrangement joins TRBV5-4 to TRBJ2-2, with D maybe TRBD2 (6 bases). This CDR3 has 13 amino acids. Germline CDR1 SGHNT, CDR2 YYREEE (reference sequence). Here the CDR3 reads CVGGLAEGGELFF. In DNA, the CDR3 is TGTGTGGGGGGACTCGCGGAGGGCGGGGAGCTGTTTTTT. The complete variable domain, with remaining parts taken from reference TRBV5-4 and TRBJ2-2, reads ETGVTQSPTHLIKTRGQQVTLRCSSQSGHNTVSWYQQALGQGPQFIFQYYREEENGRGNFPPRFSGLQFPNYSSELNVNALELDDSALYLCVGGLAEGGELFFGEGSRLTVL.

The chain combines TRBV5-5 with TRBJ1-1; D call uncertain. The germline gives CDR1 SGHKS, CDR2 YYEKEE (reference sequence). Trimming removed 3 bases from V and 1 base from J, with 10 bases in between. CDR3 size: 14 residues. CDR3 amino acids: CASSSLGENTEAFF. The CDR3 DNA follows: TGTGCCAGCAGCTCCCTTGGAGAGAACACTGAAGCTTTCTTT.

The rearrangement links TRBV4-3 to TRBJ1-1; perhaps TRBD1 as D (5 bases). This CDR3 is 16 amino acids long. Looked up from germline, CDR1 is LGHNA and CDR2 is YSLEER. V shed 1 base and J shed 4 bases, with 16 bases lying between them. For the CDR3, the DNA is TGCGCCAGCAGCCAAGCCGGGGGGGGAGGACGCACTGAAGCTTTCTTT. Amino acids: CASSQAGGGGRTEAFF.

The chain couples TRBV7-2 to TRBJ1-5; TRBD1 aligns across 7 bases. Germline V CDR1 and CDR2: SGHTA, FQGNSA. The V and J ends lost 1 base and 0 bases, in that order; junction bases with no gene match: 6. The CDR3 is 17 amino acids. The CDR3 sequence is CASSLGRGTVSNQPQHF. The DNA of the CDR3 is TGTGCCAGCAGCTTAGGAAGGGGGACAGTTAGCAATCAGCCCCAGCATTTT.

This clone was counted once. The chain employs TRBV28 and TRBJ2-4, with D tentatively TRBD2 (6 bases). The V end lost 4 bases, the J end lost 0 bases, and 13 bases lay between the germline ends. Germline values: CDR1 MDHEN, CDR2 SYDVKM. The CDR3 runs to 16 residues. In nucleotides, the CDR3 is TGTGCCAGCAGTTCCGGGAGTACCCAAGCCAAAAACATTCAGTACTTC. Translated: CASSSGSTQAKNIQYF.

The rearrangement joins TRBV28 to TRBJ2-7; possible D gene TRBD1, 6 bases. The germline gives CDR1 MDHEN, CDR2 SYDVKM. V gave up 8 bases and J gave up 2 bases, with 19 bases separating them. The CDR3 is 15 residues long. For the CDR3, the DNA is TGTGCCAGCCAGCGGTTAGGCGGACAGACCTACGAGCAGTACTTC. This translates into CASQRLGGQTYEQYF.

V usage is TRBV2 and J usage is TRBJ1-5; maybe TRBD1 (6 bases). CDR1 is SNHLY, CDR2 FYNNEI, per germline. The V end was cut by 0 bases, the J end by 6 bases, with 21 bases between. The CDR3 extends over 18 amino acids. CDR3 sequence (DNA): TGTGCCAGCAGTGAAGCATCAGGGTGGACAGAGGGGAGTCAGCCCCAGCATTTT. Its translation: CASSEASGWTEGSQPQHF.

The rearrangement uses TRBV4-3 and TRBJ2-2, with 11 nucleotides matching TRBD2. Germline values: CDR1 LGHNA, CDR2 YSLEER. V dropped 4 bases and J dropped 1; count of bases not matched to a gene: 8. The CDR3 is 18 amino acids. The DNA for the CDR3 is TGCGCCAGCAGCCGGCCCCTAGCGGGGGGACTGAACACCGGGGAGCTGTTTTTT. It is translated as CASSRPLAGGLNTGELFF.

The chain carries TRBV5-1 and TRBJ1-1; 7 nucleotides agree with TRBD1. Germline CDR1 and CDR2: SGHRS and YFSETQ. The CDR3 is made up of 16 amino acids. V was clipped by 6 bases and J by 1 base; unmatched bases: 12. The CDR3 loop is CASTSFRTGANTEAFF. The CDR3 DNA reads TGCGCCAGCACCTCCTTCAGGACAGGAGCGAACACTGAAGCTTTCTTT.

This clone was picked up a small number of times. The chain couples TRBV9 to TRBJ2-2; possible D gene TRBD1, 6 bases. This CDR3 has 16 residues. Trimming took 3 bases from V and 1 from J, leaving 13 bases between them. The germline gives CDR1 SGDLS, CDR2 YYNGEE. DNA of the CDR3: TGTGCCAGCAGCGATCGGACAGCAGGGAACACCGGGGAGCTGTTTTTT. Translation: CASSDRTAGNTGELFF.

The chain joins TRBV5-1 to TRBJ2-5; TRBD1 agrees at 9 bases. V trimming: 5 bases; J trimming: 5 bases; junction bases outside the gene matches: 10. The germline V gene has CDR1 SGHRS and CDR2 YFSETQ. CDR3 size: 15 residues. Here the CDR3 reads CASRHRTGDSETQYF. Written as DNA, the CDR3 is TGCGCCAGCAGACATCGGACAGGGGACTCGGAGACCCAGTACTTC.

The CDR3 DNA reads as TGTGCCATCAGTGAGTCTGAGATGAGAGGGCCCCAGCATTTT. Translation: CAISESEMRGPQHF. The rearrangement links TRBV10-3 to TRBJ1-5; unclear D gene. The V gene lost 0 bases and the J gene lost 9 bases, with 12 bases spanning the gap. Germline V gives CDR1 ENHRY, CDR2 SYGVKD. The CDR3 sequence is 14 residues long.